The 15 T cell receptor beta chains reported below all come from one sample, sequenced in a study of identical twins (dated by TCRdb to about 2016). The library was built by means of 5' RACE. The data were produced on an Illumina HiSeq 2000. The public reads were reprocessed in TCRdb via fastp at Q25 and MiXCR, keeping in-frame beta chains. Here each entry gathers all rows of one CDR3 protein and keeps the most common genes and DNA. The table for this sample lists approximately 670,000 distinct CDR3 sequences; approximately 6% of them were counted only once. About 2% of the sample goes to the ten largest clones. Sequences were obtained from naive T cells sorted from blood. What this sample's cell subset or site label stands for: cells isolated with a human naive T-cell isolation kit. These receptors were collected from a young man in good health.

The chain uses TRBV6-1 and TRBJ2-1; 9 bases line up with TRBD1. V was clipped by 5 bases and J by 2 bases; unmatched bases: 4. Germline V lookup: CDR1 MNHNS, CDR2 SASEGT. This CDR3 spans 15 amino acids. The DNA for the CDR3 is TGTGCCAGCAGTCGGGACAGGGCAGCCTACAATGAGCAGTTCTTC. Amino acids: CASSRDRAAYNEQFF.

The genes are TRBV29-1 and TRBJ2-5, with D uncertain. V was cut by 6 bases and J by 5 bases, with 10 bases left in between. The CDR3 is made up of 11 amino acids. In germline, CDR1 is SQVTM, CDR2 ANQGSEA. CDR3 sequence (DNA): TGCAGCGTCGTAGGAAGGGAGACCCAGTACTTC. It is translated as CSVVGRETQYF.

This clonotype appeared many times. J is TRBJ2-7 and V is TRBV5-1; 8 bases agree with TRBD1. Per the germline V gene, CDR1 is SGHRS and CDR2 is YFSETQ. V shed 3 bases and J 4 bases; nucleotides not matched to a gene: 9. This CDR3 has 15 amino acids. The CDR3 DNA sequence: TGCGCCAGCAGCTCCTTCGGACAGGGAAGTTACGAGCAGTACTTC. This encodes CASSSFGQGSYEQYF.

This clonotype was seen more than once but under ten times. The V and J genes are TRBV4-1 and TRBJ2-1; TRBD2 aligns across 11 bases. V shed 2 bases, J shed 7 bases, and the junction held 7 bases outside the gene matches. This CDR3 spans 16 amino acids. The germline CDR1 and CDR2 sequences are MGHRA and YSYEKL. CDR3 sequence (DNA): TGCGCCAGCAGCCAACAGCAGACTAGCGGGATTAATGAGCAGTTCTTC. Translation: CASSQQQTSGINEQFF.

The chain employs TRBV7-8 and TRBJ2-1; 13 nucleotides line up with TRBD2. This CDR3 spans 17 amino acids. The germline CDR1 and CDR2 sequences are SGHVS and FQNEAQ. V shed 7 bases and J 6 bases; nucleotides not matched to a gene: 12. For the CDR3, the DNA is TGTGCCAGCACCCTTAGGCGGACTAGCGGGAGACCCAATGAGCAGTTCTTC. This codes for CASTLRRTSGRPNEQFF. The variable domain in full, with the rest retrieved from reference TRBV7-8 and TRBJ2-1, is GAGVSQSPRYKVAKRGQDVALRCDPISGHVSLFWYQQALGQGPEFLTYFQNEAQLDKSGLPSDRFFAERPEGSVSTLKIQRTQQEDSAVYLCASTLRRTSGRPNEQFFGPGTRLTVL.

The chain is built from TRBV4-2 and TRBJ2-3, with 8 nucleotides matching TRBD1. Unmatched junction bases numbered 3, after V lost 0 bases and J lost 1 base. Germline V gene lookup returns CDR1 LGHNA and CDR2 YNFKEQ. The CDR3 runs 16 residues. In DNA form, the CDR3 reads TGTGCCAGCAGCCAAGATGCAGGGGGCGGCACAGATACGCAGTATTTT. Its protein product is CASSQDAGGGTDTQYF.

This clonotype has a handful of counts. The chain employs TRBV20-1 and TRBJ2-7, with D tentatively TRBD2 (6 bases). Trimming stripped 0 bases from V and 5 bases from J, with 14 bases between. Germline CDR1 and CDR2: DFQATT and SNEGSKA (reference sequence). The CDR3 contains 14 residues. CDR3 in amino acids: CSARDLLAPNEQYV. CDR3 sequence (DNA): TGCAGTGCTAGAGATTTGCTAGCGCCTAACGAGCAGTACGTC.

This clonotype was observed a handful of times. CDR3 nucleotide sequence: TGCGCCAGCAGCTTTAGTCCCGGGACAGGGGCGAACACTGAAGCTTTCTTT. The encoded protein is CASSFSPGTGANTEAFF. V is TRBV5-1 and J is TRBJ1-1; TRBD1 aligns across 10 bases. The CDR3 extends over 17 amino acids. Germline values: CDR1 SGHRS, CDR2 YFSETQ. The J segment lost 1 base and the V segment lost 2 bases, leaving 8 bases of the junction unmatched.

The chain recombines TRBV30 with TRBJ2-7; D is possibly TRBD2 (6 bases). Germline V CDR1 and CDR2: GTSNPN, SVGIG (reference sequence). There are 14 residues in the CDR3. Between the trimmed V and J ends, which lost 0 bases and 5 bases, there was a span of 14 bases. CDR3 amino acids: CAWSVGQGGNEQYV. CDR3 nucleotide sequence: TGTGCCTGGAGTGTTGGGCAGGGCGGGAACGAGCAGTACGTC.

This clonotype was seen at least ten times. The rearrangement joins TRBV5-6 to TRBJ2-7, with D unresolved. This CDR3 contains 13 residues. V was cut by 0 bases and J by 3 bases, with 7 bases left in between. Germline V gene lookup returns CDR1 SGHDT and CDR2 YYEEEE. CDR3 DNA: TGTGCCAGCAGCTTGGAGGTAGGCTACGAGCAGTACGTC. It translates to CASSLEVGYEQYV.

This clonotype turned up a few times. This sequence joins TRBV7-2 and TRBJ2-7; D is perhaps TRBD1 (6 bases). V was cut by 0 bases and J by 5 bases, with 17 bases left in between. Germline assignment: CDR1 SGHTA and CDR2 FQGNSA. The CDR3 is 16 residues long. The CDR3 sequence is CASSLAGTRGLHEQYF. In nucleotides, the CDR3 is TGTGCCAGCAGCTTAGCGGGGACCAGGGGTTTACACGAGCAGTACTTC. Full variable domain (outside the CDR3, taken from reference TRBV7-2 and TRBJ2-7): GAGVSQSPSNKVTEKGKDVELRCDPISGHTALYWYRQSLGQGLEFLIYFQGNSAPDKSGLPSDRFSAERTGGSVSTLTIQRTQQEDSAVYLCASSLAGTRGLHEQYFGPGTRLTVT.

This clonotype has at least ten counts. This chain uses TRBV20-1 with TRBJ1-4, with D unclear. The CDR3 extends over 13 amino acids. Germline loops: CDR1 DFQATT, CDR2 SNEGSKA (reference sequence). With 2 bases removed from V and 2 bases from J, the gap between germline ends came to 6 bases. CDR3 sequence: CSARPSTNEKLFF. For the CDR3, the DNA is TGCAGTGCTAGACCGTCTACTAATGAAAAACTGTTTTTT.

With respect to this clonotype: It may be a read error: a sequence one base away is much more abundant. The chain recombines TRBV29-1 with TRBJ2-1, with TRBD2 matching over 7 bases. V was pared by 6 bases and J by 3 bases, with 14 bases of the junction left unmatched. Germline V gives CDR1 SQVTM, CDR2 ANQGSEA. The CDR3 is 16 residues long. The CDR3 sequence is CSVPRPGGFLYNEQFF. CDR3 coding DNA: TGCAGCGTACCTAGGCCGGGAGGCTTTCTCTACAATGAGCAGTTCTTC.

This clonotype was counted ten times or more. The chain combines TRBV29-1 with TRBJ1-2, with D tentatively TRBD1 (6 bases). Per germline, CDR1 SQVTM and CDR2 ANQGSEA. This CDR3 is 12 amino acids long. The V gene lost 5 bases and the J gene lost 4 bases, with 11 bases spanning the gap. The CDR3 is CSVRDTVYGYTF. The CDR3 DNA reads as TGCAGCGTTCGGGACACCGTCTATGGCTACACCTTC.

Many counts were recorded for this clonotype. This chain links TRBV11-2 with TRBJ2-3; TRBD2 is a possible D gene (5 bases). The germline CDR1 and CDR2 sequences are SGHAT and FQNNGV. The CDR3 consists of 17 residues. Trimming shortened V by 0 bases and J by 5 bases, and 18 bases separated the two germline ends. The DNA for the CDR3 is TGTGCCAGCAGCTTAGATGCATCGGGTGCGGGCAGAGATACGCAGTATTTT. It translates to CASSLDASGAGRDTQYF. Supplemented by reference TRBV11-2 and TRBJ2-3, the full variable domain reads EAGVAQSPRYKIIEKRQSVAFWCNPISGHATLYWYQQILGQGPKLLIQFQNNGVVDDSQLPKDRFSAERLKGVDSTLKIQPAKLEDSAVYLCASSLDASGAGRDTQYFGPGTRLTVL.